This entry concerns a single T cell receptor beta chain. This record comes from a study of blood T cell repertoires in COVID-19. Study-wide background: Whether acute or convalescent, the COVID-19 samples came from the United States, Italy and Spain. Nucleic acid was either cDNA or gDNA, and it came from T cells, B-cell-depleted T cells, or PBMCs.

Assay: immunoSEQ multiplex PCR; the TCRdb copy retains only in-frame clones and omits some. The sample contains 100,000 to 150,000 clones, about 86% of which appear only once. This CDR3 comprises 14 residues. Trimming took 4 bases from V and 5 from J; bases not matched to a gene: 4. The V gene's germline CDR1 is MNHEY and CDR2 SVGAGI. The clonotype originates from a man older than 75 with active or convalescent COVID-19. The V and J genes are TRBV6-5 and TRBJ2-7; TRBD1 matches at 11 bases. Sequencing was performed on peripheral blood. The CDR3 coding sequence is TGTGCCAGCAGTTGGACAGGGGGCGTCCACGAGCAGTACTTC. Its translation is CASSWTGGVHEQYF.